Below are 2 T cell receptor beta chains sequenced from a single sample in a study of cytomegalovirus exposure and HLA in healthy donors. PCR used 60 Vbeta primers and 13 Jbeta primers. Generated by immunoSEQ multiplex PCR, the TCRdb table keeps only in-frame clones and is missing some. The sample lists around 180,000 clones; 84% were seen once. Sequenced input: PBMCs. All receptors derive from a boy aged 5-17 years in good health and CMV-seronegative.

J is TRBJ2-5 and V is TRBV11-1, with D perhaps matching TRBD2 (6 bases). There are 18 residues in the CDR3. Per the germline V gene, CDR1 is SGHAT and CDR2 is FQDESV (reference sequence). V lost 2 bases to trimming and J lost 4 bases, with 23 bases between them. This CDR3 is CASSLRGVGGGAGETQYF. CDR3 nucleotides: TGTGCCAGCAGCTTAAGGGGTGTTGGTGGAGGGGCGGGAGAGACCCAGTACTTC.

Here the CDR3 DNA reads TGTGCCAGCAGCTTACACCAGGACAGGGGGAAAATTGCTCGTGGTGGCTACACCTTC. Translating gives CASSLHQDRGKIARGGYTF. The V and J genes are TRBV5-6 and TRBJ1-2; 10 bases agree with TRBD1. The V gene end was trimmed by 2 bases and the J gene end by 7 bases; junction bases not matched to a gene: 20. Germline V gene sequence: CDR1 SGHDT, CDR2 YYEEEE. This CDR3 comprises 19 residues.